These 28 T cell receptor beta chains came from one sample sequenced in a study of vaccination effects on CD4 cells after COVID-19 (dated by TCRdb to between 2021 and 2023). Libraries were built with the immunoSEQ multiplex PCR assay. TCRdb's version of the immuneACCESS table is confined to in-frame rearrangements and falls short of the full clone set. An unresolved V gene accounts for under half of the shortfall where checked; the remainder is of unknown origin. In this sample the table shows about 32,000 clones, roughly two thirds of which occur a single time. The ten largest clones capture roughly an eighth of the sample. The ViraFEST assay stimulated PBMC with viral peptide pools and then used TCR sequencing to identify antigen-specific CD4+ T cell clonotypes by expansion. After about 10 days of culture, CD4+ T cells were isolated with the EasySep CD4+ T cell isolation kit. Each participant got two doses of an mRNA SARS-CoV-2 vaccine, either BNT162b2 or mRNA-1273.

Their antigen targets remain unknown. The sequenced sample was CD4+ T cells from PBMCs cultured with HCoV-229E spike peptides, obtained after COVID-19 vaccination. The cell subset or site label for this specimen denotes: HCoV-229E spike overlapping peptide pool stimulation. All receptors come from a human donor who received a COVID-19 vaccine.

The J gene is TRBJ2-1, the V gene TRBV2; D not certain. The germline V gene has CDR1 SNHLY and CDR2 FYNNEI. V lost 6 bases to trimming and J lost 12 bases, with 12 bases between them. The CDR3 has 11 residues. The CDR3 DNA is TGTGCCAGCAGCGACCCGGGCCCGCAGTTCTTC. It codes for CASSDPGPQFF.

The V call is TRBV4-1, the J call TRBJ2-5, with unresolved D. V dropped 2 bases and J dropped 2 bases, with 15 bases sitting between them. The CDR3 sequence is 16 residues long. Germline V gives CDR1 MGHRA, CDR2 YSYEKL. CDR3 coding DNA: TGCGCCAGCAGCCAACTTTCCGGGCAACTACAAGAGACCCAGTACTTC. This sequence encodes CASSQLSGQLQETQYF.

This clone came up a few times. The chain has TRBV3-1 (or the pseudogene TRBV3-2) and TRBJ1-3; D remains unclear. This CDR3 comprises 14 residues. Trimming pared 3 bases from V and 8 bases from J, leaving 14 bases between. CDR1 and CDR2 from the germline V gene are LGHDT and YNNKEL (reference sequence). CDR3 in DNA: TGTGCCAGCAGCCACTCCTCGATCCGTTACACCATATATTTT. Residues: CASSHSSIRYTIYF.

A few counts support this clone. The chain is built from TRBV14 and TRBJ1-2, with TRBD1 matching over 9 bases. This CDR3 region has 14 residues. Germline V gene sequence: CDR1 SGHDN, CDR2 FVKESK. After removal of 6 bases from V and 2 bases from J, the junction contained 4 bases not matched to a gene. The CDR3 reads CASSLQGANYGYTF. For the CDR3, the DNA is TGTGCCAGCAGTTTACAGGGGGCGAACTATGGCTACACCTTC.

The chain is built from TRBV3-1 (or the pseudogene TRBV3-2) and TRBJ2-2; D is perhaps TRBD2 (5 bases). Germline V lookup: CDR1 LGHDT, CDR2 YNNKEL (reference sequence). The CDR3 runs to 14 residues. Trimming pared 1 base from V and 8 bases from J, leaving 11 bases between. CDR3 sequence reads: CASSQVRGVGELFF. The DNA of the CDR3 is TGTGCCAGCAGCCAAGTTCGGGGTGTTGGGGAGCTGTTTTTT.

The chain recombines TRBV15 with TRBJ1-5; possibly TRBD1 for D (5 bases). V was clipped by 0 bases and J by 3 bases, with 12 bases between them. CDR1 is LNHNV and CDR2 is YYDKDF in the germline V gene (reference sequence). The CDR3 sequence is 16 residues long. Written as DNA, the CDR3 is TGTGCCACCAGCAGAGACAGGGCTGGAATCAATCAGCCCCAGCATTTT. Its protein is CATSRDRAGINQPQHF.

This chain joins TRBV5-1 and TRBJ2-3; TRBD1 matches 11 bases. Trimming cost V 2 bases and J 5 bases; bases outside gene matches: 10. Germline values: CDR1 SGHRS, CDR2 YFSETQ. This CDR3 comprises 17 residues. The CDR3 loop is CASSLVRGQGAGDTQYF. The CDR3 nucleotides are TGCGCCAGCAGCTTAGTTCGAGGACAGGGGGCAGGAGATACGCAGTATTTT.

The rearrangement uses TRBV6-5 and TRBJ2-7; D is tentatively TRBD1 or TRBD2 (6 bases each). CDR3 length: 12 residues. With 7 bases removed from V and 2 bases from J, the gap between germline ends came to 9 bases. Germline V gene sequence: CDR1 MNHEY, CDR2 SVGAGI. DNA of the CDR3: TGTGCCAGCACCGGGGGCCCCTACGAGCAGTACTTC. Amino acid sequence: CASTGGPYEQYF.

This chain joins TRBV5-1 and TRBJ1-3; perhaps TRBD1 as D (6 bases). V lost 4 bases, J lost 0 bases, and 8 bases lay in between. The CDR3 spans 14 residues. In germline, CDR1 is SGHRS, CDR2 YFSETQ. Written as DNA, the CDR3 is TGCGCCAGCAGCCGACAGGCCTCTGGAAACACCATATATTTT. This sequence encodes CASSRQASGNTIYF.

The chain is built from TRBV19 and TRBJ1-3, with a tentative D call TRBD1 (5 bases). The germline V gene encodes CDR1 LNHDA and CDR2 SQIVND (reference sequence). V lost 6 bases to trimming and J lost 1 base, with 16 bases between them. CDR3 length: 16 residues. The CDR3 here is CASRGRTPESGNTIYF. As DNA, the CDR3 is TGTGCCAGTAGAGGGCGGACACCGGAATCTGGAAACACCATATATTTT.

This chain joins TRBV18 and TRBJ1-6, with D hard to call. The V gene's germline CDR1 is KGHSH and CDR2 LQKENI. The length of the CDR3 is 13 residues. Trimming removed 0 bases at V and 11 bases at J, with 8 bases between. The CDR3 sequence: CASSPPGFPPLHF. The DNA of the CDR3 is TGTGCCAGCTCACCACCGGGTTTTCCACCCCTCCACTTT.

This clone has more than one count but fewer than ten. This rearrangement joins TRBV19 to TRBJ1-6; maybe TRBD1 (5 bases). Germline V gives CDR1 LNHDA, CDR2 SQIVND (reference sequence). The CDR3 totals 16 residues. Trimming took off 2 bases at V and 8 bases at J, with 16 bases between the two ends. CDR3 nucleotides: TGTGCCAGTAGTATACAGTCCCAGGGTCTTTATTCACCCCTCCACTTT. Residues: CASSIQSQGLYSPLHF.

The rearrangement links TRBV3-1 (or the pseudogene TRBV3-2) to TRBJ2-2, with no clear D. The CDR3 loop spans 16 amino acids. Trimming cost V 4 bases and J 0 bases, with 12 bases left between them. Germline V CDR1 and CDR2: LGHDT, YNNKEL (reference sequence). The CDR3, as DNA: TGTGCCAGCAGCCCCGGACGGATACCGAACACCGGGGAGCTGTTTTTT. Protein: CASSPGRIPNTGELFF.

This clone was recorded a few times. The CDR3 is CASSQDLVGDRGPAFF. The CDR3 nucleotides read TGTGCCAGCAGCCAAGATTTGGTAGGGGACAGGGGGCCAGCTTTCTTT. The chain is built from TRBV3-1 (or the pseudogene TRBV3-2) and TRBJ1-1, with 12 bases fitting TRBD1. The ends lost 0 bases at V and 10 bases at J; junction bases unmatched: 9. The germline gives CDR1 LGHDT, CDR2 YNNKEL (reference sequence). The CDR3 extends over 16 amino acids.

The chain uses TRBV6-5 and TRBJ1-2; D is ambiguous. V was trimmed by 6 bases and J by 4 bases, leaving 9 bases between them. Germline V gives CDR1 MNHEY, CDR2 SVGAGI. The CDR3 consists of 12 residues. The CDR3 DNA sequence: TGTGCCAGCAGCAATGACGGCTATGGCTACACCTTC. Encoded protein: CASSNDGYGYTF.

The gene calls are TRBV3-1 (or the pseudogene TRBV3-2) and TRBJ1-2, with D possibly matching TRBD1 (6 bases). Germline V CDR1 and CDR2: LGHDT, YNNKEL (reference sequence). Between the trimmed V and J ends, which lost 4 bases and 5 bases, there was a span of 11 bases. CDR3 length equals 13 residues. In nucleotides, the CDR3 is TGTGCCAGCAGCCTACAGGGTGGGTATGGCTACACCTTC. This gives the protein CASSLQGGYGYTF.

The chain has TRBV19 and TRBJ1-4; D uncertain. Between the trimmed V and J ends, which lost 3 bases and 8 bases, there was a span of 16 bases. CDR3 length: 15 residues. Germline V CDR1 and CDR2: LNHDA, SQIVND (reference sequence). CDR3 region: CASSIAGRRREKLFF. The CDR3 DNA sequence: TGTGCCAGTAGTATCGCGGGTAGGCGTAGGGAAAAACTGTTTTTT.

This rearrangement joins TRBV6-6 to TRBJ1-1; D not certain. CDR1 MNHNY and CDR2 SVGAGI come from the germline V gene (reference sequence). Trimming took off 0 bases at V and 1 base at J, with 9 bases between the two ends. This CDR3 has 15 amino acids. Here the CDR3 reads CASSYSSPANTEAFF. The DNA of the CDR3 is TGTGCCAGCAGTTACTCGAGCCCGGCGAACACTGAAGCTTTCTTT.

The rearrangement uses TRBV19 and TRBJ1-4; no definite D call. The germline V gene encodes CDR1 LNHDA and CDR2 SQIVND (reference sequence). V was trimmed by 8 bases and J by 8 bases, leaving 18 bases between them. The CDR3 extends over 14 amino acids. CDR3 in DNA: TGTGCCAGTTCCCAACCCGGGATGGGGGAAAAACTGTTTTTT. It specifies CASSQPGMGEKLFF.

The CDR3 DNA reads TGTGCCAGTAGTATGACTAGCGGGATACCCACAGATACGCAGTATTTT. Its translation: CASSMTSGIPTDTQYF. V and J are TRBV19 and TRBJ2-3, with TRBD2 matching 11 bases. The CDR3 contains 16 residues. V shed 3 bases and J 2 bases; nucleotides not matched to a gene: 4. Germline values: CDR1 LNHDA, CDR2 SQIVND (reference sequence).

The V gene is TRBV6-2 or TRBV6-3, the J gene TRBJ1-2; tentative D call: TRBD1 (5 bases). V lost 5 bases and J lost 2, with 6 bases in between. The CDR3 has 12 residues. CDR1 is MNHEY, CDR2 SVGEGT, per germline. The CDR3 DNA sequence: TGTGCCAGCAGTCGACAGAACTATGGCTACACCTTC. Protein sequence: CASSRQNYGYTF.

V is TRBV5-6 and J is TRBJ1-1; TRBD1 aligns across 10 bases. CDR3 length: 18 amino acids. V shed 0 bases and J 1 base; nucleotides not matched to a gene: 9. The germline CDR1 and CDR2 sequences are SGHDT and YYEEEE. The CDR3 sequence is CASSLGRGQGRANTEAFF. In nucleotides, the CDR3 is TGTGCCAGCAGCTTGGGTCGGGGACAGGGGAGGGCGAACACTGAAGCTTTCTTT. The full variable domain, rest sourced from reference TRBV5-6 and TRBJ1-1, is DAGVTQSPTHLIKTRGQQVTLRCSPKSGHDTVSWYQQALGQGPQFIFQYYEEEERQRGNFPDRFSGHQFPNYSSELNVNALLLGDSALYLCASSLGRGQGRANTEAFFGQGTRLTVV.

V is TRBV4-1 and J is TRBJ1-5; no reliable D call. In germline, CDR1 is MGHRA, CDR2 YSYEKL. The CDR3 contains 17 residues. The V and J ends lost 4 bases and 2 bases respectively, with 18 bases between them. This CDR3 is CASSPVAGSLGNQPQHF. The CDR3, as DNA: TGCGCCAGCAGCCCAGTCGCCGGGTCGTTAGGCAATCAGCCCCAGCATTTT.

The V gene is TRBV28, the J gene TRBJ2-7, with 10 bases matching TRBD1. Germline CDR1 reads MDHEN; CDR2 reads SYDVKM. This CDR3 region has 15 residues. V was clipped by 8 bases and J by 4 bases; unmatched bases: 11. The CDR3 bases are TGTGCCAGCCTAGGGCGCGGGACAGGGGTTTACGAGCAGTACTTC. It yields the protein CASLGRGTGVYEQYF.

This clone showed up just once. The chain is built from TRBV13 and TRBJ1-1; maybe TRBD1 (6 bases). Germline CDR1 reads PRHDT; CDR2 reads FYEKMQ (reference sequence). This CDR3 region has 16 residues. V was pared by 2 bases and J by 0 bases, with 13 bases between. CDR3 DNA: TGTGCCAGCAGCTTAACAGGGTATAGAATGAACACTGAAGCTTTCTTT. Protein sequence: CASSLTGYRMNTEAFF.

The chain couples TRBV23-1 to TRBJ2-6, with a possible D match to TRBD1 (6 bases). TRBV23-1 is given ORF status, its function remaining uncertain. This CDR3 has 16 amino acids. V gave up 8 bases and J gave up 0 bases, with 14 bases separating them. The CDR3 DNA reads TGCGCCAGCCCCGGGACATATCACTCTGGGGCCAACGTCCTGACTTTC. This gives the protein CASPGTYHSGANVLTF.

This clone is categorized as medium-sized (0.01 to 0.1%). The chain links TRBV5-5 to TRBJ1-5; no clear D gene. Germline CDR1 and CDR2: SGHKS and YYEKEE (reference sequence). The CDR3 is 15 amino acids. V gave up 1 base and J gave up 1 base, with 9 bases separating them. CDR3 protein: CASSLTVLSNQPQHF. The CDR3 nucleotides are TGTGCCAGCAGCTTGACCGTACTCAGCAATCAGCCCCAGCATTTT.

V and J are TRBV4-1 and TRBJ2-3; a weak D match, TRBD2 (6 bases). Germline V gene lookup returns CDR1 MGHRA and CDR2 YSYEKL. The CDR3 totals 18 residues. With 0 bases removed from V and 1 base from J, the gap between germline ends came to 17 bases. In DNA, the CDR3 is TGCGCCAGCAGCCAAGATACCCCTAGAGGGACTCGCACAGATACGCAGTATTTT. This translates into CASSQDTPRGTRTDTQYF.